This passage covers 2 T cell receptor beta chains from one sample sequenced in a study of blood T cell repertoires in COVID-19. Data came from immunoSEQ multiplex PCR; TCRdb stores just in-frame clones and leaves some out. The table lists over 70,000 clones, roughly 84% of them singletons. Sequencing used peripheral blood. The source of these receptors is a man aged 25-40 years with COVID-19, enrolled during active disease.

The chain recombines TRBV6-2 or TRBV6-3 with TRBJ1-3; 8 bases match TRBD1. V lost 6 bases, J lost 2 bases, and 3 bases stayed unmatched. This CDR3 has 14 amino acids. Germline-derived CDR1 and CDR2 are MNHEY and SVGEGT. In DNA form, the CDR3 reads TGTGCCAGCAGCTCGACAGGGGCTGGAAACACCATATATTTT. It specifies CASSSTGAGNTIYF.

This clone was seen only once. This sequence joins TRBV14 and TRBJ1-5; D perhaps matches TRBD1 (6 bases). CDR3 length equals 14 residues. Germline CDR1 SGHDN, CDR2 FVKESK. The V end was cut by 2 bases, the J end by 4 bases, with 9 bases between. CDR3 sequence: CASSQTGINQPQHF. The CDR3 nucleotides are TGTGCCAGCAGCCAAACAGGGATTAATCAGCCCCAGCATTTT.